This entry lists 32 T cell receptor beta chains sequenced from one sample in a study of T cells after yellow fever vaccination. TCRdb called the 5' RACE reads again in MiXCR, with one record for every CDR3 protein. In the table there are 400,000 or so distinct CDR3 sequences, around 20% of which are singletons. The specimen was PBMCs, collected before the yellow fever booster vaccination. These receptor sequences come from a man between 18 and 35 years old who received the YFV17D yellow fever vaccine.

The V gene is TRBV4-1, the J gene TRBJ2-5; D not certain. V gave up 0 bases and J gave up 8 bases, with 7 bases separating them. Germline V gives CDR1 MGHRA, CDR2 YSYEKL. CDR3 size: 12 residues. The CDR3 nucleotides are TGCGCCAGCAGCCAAGACCCCTACACCCAGTACTTC. As protein: CASSQDPYTQYF.

A few counts support this clonotype. The rearrangement uses TRBV5-1 and TRBJ2-7; no firm D call. This CDR3 is 12 amino acids long. The V end was cut by 7 bases, the J end by 3 bases, with 11 bases between. Germline V lookup: CDR1 SGHRS, CDR2 YFSETQ. The CDR3 region is CASQTGDYEQYF. The CDR3 DNA is TGCGCCAGCCAGACGGGCGACTACGAGCAGTACTTC. Full variable domain (outside the CDR3, taken from reference TRBV5-1 and TRBJ2-7): KAGVTQTPRYLIKTRGQQVTLSCSPISGHRSVSWYQQTPGQGLQFLFEYFSETQRNKGNFPGRFSGRQFSNSRSEMNVSTLELGDSALYLCASQTGDYEQYFGPGTRLTVT.

The J gene is TRBJ2-3, the V gene TRBV11-2; D possibly corresponds to TRBD1 (5 bases). V shed 0 bases and J shed 4 bases, with 20 bases lying between them. CDR3 length: 18 residues. Germline-derived CDR1 and CDR2 are SGHAT and FQNNGV. In DNA form, the CDR3 reads TGTGCCAGCAGCTTAGATCGTGGTGTCCTGCCCAGGGCAGATACGCAGTATTTT. Protein product: CASSLDRGVLPRADTQYF.

V and J are TRBV12-3 or TRBV12-4 and TRBJ1-4; 8 bases are a match to TRBD1. Trimming cost V 3 bases and J 5 bases; bases outside gene matches: 5. The CDR3 is 15 residues long. DNA of the CDR3: TGTGCCAGCAGTTTCGGGGGGACAGGCAATGAAAAACTGTTTTTT. Its protein is CASSFGGTGNEKLFF.

The CDR3 is CSAAGNEQFF. For the CDR3, the DNA is TGCAGTGCTGCGGGAAATGAGCAGTTCTTC. The V and J genes are TRBV20-1 and TRBJ2-1; weak D call: TRBD2 (6 bases). CDR1 and CDR2 (germline): DFQATT, SNEGSKA (reference sequence). This CDR3 is built from 10 residues. Trimming pared 5 bases from V and 7 bases from J, leaving 6 bases between.

Ten or more counts support this clonotype. The rearrangement links TRBV29-1 to TRBJ1-1; tentative D call: TRBD1 (5 bases). Germline CDR1 SQVTM, CDR2 ANQGSEA. The length of the CDR3 is 12 residues. V was pared by 7 bases and J by 1 base, with 10 bases between. The CDR3 spells CSARAANTEAFF. CDR3 nucleotide sequence: TGCAGCGCCAGGGCGGCGAACACTGAAGCTTTCTTT. Together with reference TRBV29-1 and TRBJ1-1, the CDR3 gives the full variable domain: SAVISQKPSRDICQRGTSLTIQCQVDSQVTMMFWYRQQPGQSLTLIATANQGSEATYESGFVIDKFPISRPNLTFSTLTVSNMSPEDSSIYLCSARAANTEAFFGQGTRLTVV.

This clonotype has only a few counts. This rearrangement joins TRBV20-1 to TRBJ2-1; D remains ambiguous. V was clipped by 0 bases and J by 0 bases, with 9 bases between them. This CDR3 region has 15 residues. Germline V gives CDR1 DFQATT, CDR2 SNEGSKA (reference sequence). The CDR3 DNA reads TGCAGTGCTAGAGATGGCCGAGGCTCCTACAATGAGCAGTTCTTC. Translation gives CSARDGRGSYNEQFF.

This clonotype was counted only a few times. This chain joins TRBV5-1 and TRBJ2-1; 8 bases are shared with TRBD2. V shed 0 bases and J 5 bases; nucleotides not matched to a gene: 16. The V gene's germline CDR1 is SGHRS and CDR2 YFSETQ. The CDR3 extends over 19 amino acids. The CDR3 is CASSLEGSWRGAFNNEQFF. For the CDR3, the DNA is TGCGCCAGCAGCTTGGAAGGTAGCTGGCGGGGGGCCTTCAACAATGAGCAGTTCTTC.

This clonotype appeared a few times. J is TRBJ1-4 and V is TRBV29-1; the D is unclear. CDR1 is SQVTM and CDR2 is ANQGSEA in the germline V gene. V was shortened by 5 bases and J by 8 bases, with 15 bases between the two germline ends. The CDR3 is 13 residues long. The CDR3 spells CSVSATQGEKLFF. In DNA form, the CDR3 reads TGCAGCGTTTCTGCGACCCAAGGGGAAAAACTGTTTTTT.

With respect to this clonotype: A read error may account for a junction end that differs from germline. The rearrangement joins TRBV7-9 to TRBJ1-2; 10 nucleotides agree with TRBD1. The CDR3 extends over 18 amino acids. Germline CDR1 and CDR2: SEHNR and FQNEAQ (reference sequence). The CDR3: CASSVAPGQGRFNYGYTF. CDR3 in DNA: TGTGCCAGCAGCGTAGCCCCGGGACAGGGGCGCTTTAACTATGGCTACACCTTC.

DNA for the CDR3: TGTGCCAGCAGCTTAAGCCCCTCCCTCGGCACAGATACGCAGTATTTT. Translation: CASSLSPSLGTDTQYF. The J gene is TRBJ2-3, the V gene TRBV7-3, with D unresolved. The V end was cut by 1 base, the J end by 1 base, with 12 bases between. The CDR3 has 16 amino acids. The V gene's germline CDR1 is SGHTA and CDR2 FQGTGA.

The chain has TRBV7-6 and TRBJ2-3, with D possibly being TRBD1 or TRBD2 (5 bases each). Germline V gives CDR1 SGHVS, CDR2 FNYEAQ. The CDR3 length is 13 residues. Trimming took 8 bases from V and 5 from J, leaving 14 bases between them. CDR3 loop: CASSSGPEDTQYF. CDR3 nucleotides: TGTGCCAGCTCATCGGGGCCAGAAGATACGCAGTATTTT.

This clonotype was seen only a few times. This chain connects TRBV7-8 to TRBJ1-2; unclear D gene. CDR3 length: 14 amino acids. CDR1 and CDR2 (germline): SGHVS, FQNEAQ. V lost 0 bases, J lost 4 bases, and 9 bases lay in between. The CDR3 bases are TGTGCCAGCAGCTTAGCCCGAGTGGCCTATGGCTACACCTTC. Protein: CASSLARVAYGYTF.

This clonotype is a singleton in its sample. The chain carries TRBV7-2 and TRBJ1-2; 9 nucleotides match TRBD1. The CDR3 has 15 residues. Germline V gives CDR1 SGHTA, CDR2 FQGNSA. Trimming at V came to 5 bases and at J to 0 bases, leaving 4 bases not matched to a gene. The CDR3 DNA follows: TGTGCCAGCAGCGTCTGGACAGGGGCTAACTATGGCTACACCTTC. Translation gives CASSVWTGANYGYTF.

This clonotype was picked up a small number of times. The J gene is TRBJ2-3, the V gene TRBV4-3; D is possibly TRBD1 (5 bases). Looked up from germline, CDR1 is LGHNA and CDR2 is YSLEER. This CDR3 comprises 15 residues. V shed 1 base and J shed 0 bases, with 8 bases lying between them. CDR3 protein: CASSQAQGSTDTQYF. DNA for the CDR3: TGCGCCAGCAGCCAAGCTCAGGGAAGCACAGATACGCAGTATTTT.

This clonotype was counted between two and nine times. The V and J genes are TRBV5-6 and TRBJ2-1; D is perhaps TRBD1 or TRBD2 (5 bases each). Per germline, CDR1 SGHDT and CDR2 YYEEEE. The V and J ends lost 7 bases and 2 bases respectively, with 13 bases between them. The CDR3 is made up of 14 amino acids. This chain's CDR3 is CASGDLKTYNEQFF. In DNA form, the CDR3 reads TGTGCCAGCGGGGACCTTAAAACCTACAATGAGCAGTTCTTC.

V gene TRBV29-1 combines with J gene TRBJ2-3; the D call may be TRBD1 or TRBD2 (5 bases each). V lost 4 bases, J lost 0 bases, and 8 bases lay in between. The CDR3 length is 13 residues. Germline V gene sequence: CDR1 SQVTM, CDR2 ANQGSEA. In DNA, the CDR3 is TGCAGCGTTGCGGGGCGAAGCACAGATACGCAGTATTTT. Its protein is CSVAGRSTDTQYF.

This clonotype appeared many times. CDR3 residues: CASSYSGAYEQYF. For the CDR3, the DNA is TGTGCCAGCAGTTATTCAGGCGCCTACGAGCAGTACTTC. This chain connects TRBV6-5 to TRBJ2-7; no clear D. Germline CDR1 reads MNHEY; CDR2 reads SVGAGI. The CDR3 consists of 13 residues. With 3 bases removed from V and 2 bases from J, the gap between germline ends came to 8 bases.

The chain recombines TRBV10-3 with TRBJ2-7; 9 bases align to TRBD1. This CDR3 contains 13 residues. J gave up 3 bases and V 10 bases, and 7 bases lay outside the gene matches. Germline-derived CDR1 and CDR2 are ENHRY and SYGVKD. For the CDR3, the DNA is TGTGCCACCGGGGACAGGGCAATCTACGAGCAGTACTTC. Residues: CATGDRAIYEQYF.

The chain recombines TRBV5-1 with TRBJ1-1; 7 positions agree with TRBD1. Germline values: CDR1 SGHRS, CDR2 YFSETQ. This CDR3 comprises 15 residues. Losses at the gene ends were 1 base for V and 0 bases for J; bases not matched to a gene: 3. CDR3 nucleotides: TGCGCCAGCAGCTTGTGGGGACAGATGAACACTGAAGCTTTCTTT. It is translated as CASSLWGQMNTEAFF.

The sample holds a few counts of this clonotype. The chain links TRBV4-2 to TRBJ1-1; 9 nucleotides match TRBD1. CDR3 length equals 19 residues. Unmatched junction bases numbered 23, after V lost 6 bases and J lost 6 bases. Germline V lookup: CDR1 LGHNA, CDR2 YNFKEQ. Here the CDR3 DNA reads TGTGCCAGCAGTCATCCATCCGACCCGGGACAGGGAATCTCTGCTGAAGCTTTCTTT. This codes for CASSHPSDPGQGISAEAFF.

The genes are TRBV4-2 and TRBJ2-2; possibly TRBD1 or TRBD2 for D (5 bases each). There are 15 residues in the CDR3. The ends were cut back, 1 base at V and 6 bases at J, with 12 bases in the middle. The V gene's germline CDR1 is LGHNA and CDR2 YNFKEQ. Written as DNA, the CDR3 is TGTGCCAGCAGCCAAGTATCCCAGGGACCCGGGGAGCTGTTTTTT. This sequence encodes CASSQVSQGPGELFF.

The CDR3 here is CASSQTGVQPQHF. For the CDR3, the DNA is TGTGCCAGCAGCCAGACAGGGGTTCAGCCCCAGCATTTT. This chain connects TRBV7-9 to TRBJ1-5; 8 bases match TRBD1. The V segment lost 5 bases and the J segment 6 bases; nucleotides outside the gene matches: 3. There are 13 residues in the CDR3. Germline V CDR1 and CDR2: SEHNR, FQNEAQ (reference sequence).

This clonotype has just a few counts. The chain couples TRBV4-2 to TRBJ2-2, with 11 positions matching TRBD2. Per germline, CDR1 LGHNA and CDR2 YNFKEQ. J lost 6 bases, V lost 1 base, and 4 bases had no gene match. This CDR3 region has 16 residues. In DNA form, the CDR3 reads TGTGCCAGCAGCCAAGCTAGCGGGGGGTACGCCGGGGAGCTGTTTTTT. Its protein product is CASSQASGGYAGELFF.

This clonotype occurred a few times. The CDR3 spells CASSEDGVQTDTQYF. In nucleotides, the CDR3 is TGTGCCAGCAGTGAGGACGGGGTGCAAACAGATACGCAGTATTTT. The rearrangement links TRBV6-4 to TRBJ2-3, with TRBD2 as a possible D gene (5 bases). CDR1 MRHNA and CDR2 SNTAGT come from the germline V gene. The CDR3 extends over 15 amino acids. V lost 3 bases and J 3 bases, leaving 13 bases between the germline ends.

The table lists this clonotype with a few counts. V gene TRBV29-1 combines with J gene TRBJ1-1; no clear D. This CDR3 has 11 residues. Germline V lookup: CDR1 SQVTM, CDR2 ANQGSEA. The V end was cut by 3 bases, the J end by 10 bases, with 12 bases between. The CDR3, as DNA: TGCAGCGTTGATGGAAATGGGTTAGCTTTCTTT. Translated, it gives CSVDGNGLAFF.

This clonotype has more than one count but fewer than ten. The rearrangement links TRBV7-6 to TRBJ2-3, with D maybe TRBD1 (5 bases). Germline V gene data show CDR1 as SGHVS and CDR2 as FNYEAQ. V lost 1 base, J lost 4 bases, and 12 bases lay in between. This CDR3 comprises 15 residues. The CDR3 sequence is CASSLVSQGPDTQYF. The CDR3 DNA follows: TGTGCCAGCAGCTTAGTTTCCCAGGGTCCAGATACGCAGTATTTT.

This clonotype was recorded a few times. This rearrangement joins TRBV5-1 to TRBJ2-4; D call uncertain. The V gene lost 4 bases and the J gene lost 4 bases, with 15 bases spanning the gap. CDR3 length: 15 amino acids. Germline CDR1 is SGHRS and CDR2 is YFSETQ. As DNA, the CDR3 is TGCGCCAGCAGCCCCATTAGGTCGTTTAAAAACATTCAGTACTTC. It is translated as CASSPIRSFKNIQYF.

This clonotype has only a few counts. The chain has TRBV30 and TRBJ2-2; D is undetermined. With 0 bases removed from V and 6 bases from J, the gap between germline ends came to 2 bases. The length of the CDR3 is 11 residues. From germline, CDR1 is GTSNPN and CDR2 SVGIG (reference sequence). CDR3 nucleotide sequence: TGTGCCTGGAGTGTAGCCGGGGAGCTGTTTTTT. Amino acids: CAWSVAGELFF.

This chain joins TRBV19 and TRBJ1-5, with 9 bases lining up with TRBD1. The trim removed 5 bases at V and 2 bases at J, leaving 7 bases unmatched. CDR3 length: 16 residues. Per the germline V gene, CDR1 is LNHDA and CDR2 is SQIVND (reference sequence). The CDR3 DNA reads TGTGCCAGTAGTCCGGACAGGGGTATCGGCAATCAGCCCCAGCATTTT. It codes for CASSPDRGIGNQPQHF.

This clonotype has a count of ten or more. J is TRBJ1-5 and V is TRBV12-3 or TRBV12-4; D call uncertain. Trimming left V 1 base short and J 7 bases short, with 11 bases between. The CDR3 has 14 amino acids. CDR3 region: CASSLGWVSQPQHF. The DNA for the CDR3 is TGTGCCAGCAGTTTAGGGTGGGTCAGCCAGCCCCAGCATTTT.

The chain couples TRBV5-6 to TRBJ1-5; D call uncertain. The CDR3 is 15 amino acids. In germline, CDR1 is SGHDT, CDR2 YYEEEE. The V gene lost 2 bases and the J gene lost 4 bases, with 13 bases spanning the gap. The CDR3 is CASSFGAGFNQPQHF. The CDR3 nucleotides are TGTGCCAGCAGCTTTGGCGCAGGATTTAATCAGCCCCAGCATTTT.